This is a list of T cell receptor beta chains from one sample in a study of spatial heterogeneity in lung cancer. TCRdb used MiXCR to reprocess the 5' RACE reads, holding one entry per CDR3 protein. The sample lists tens of thousands of distinct CDR3 sequences; approximately 21% were seen once. The starting material was PBMCs, obtained at surgery. These receptors all stem from a male donor with early-stage non-small cell lung cancer. CDR3s include the opening cysteine and the closing phenylalanine or tryptophan. D genes are given only for firm matches. Clone size appears in some rows only: once, few, many, or a class for an expanded clone.

D: TRBD1
size: .
V: TRBV6-5
J: TRBJ1-1
DNA: TGTGCCAGCAGTACAGGGGGCGCGATCACTGAAGCTTTCTTT
CDR3: CASSTGGAITEAFF

D: TRBD1
size: .
V: TRBV28
J: TRBJ1-6
DNA: TGTGCCAGCAGTAGGACAGGGGATAATTCACCCCTCCACTTT
CDR3: CASSRTGDNSPLHF

D: .
size: once
V: TRBV6-2/TRBV6-3
J: TRBJ2-5
DNA: TGTGCCAGCAGTTACGAGACCCAGTACTTC
CDR3: CASSYETQYF

D: .
size: .
V: TRBV7-9
J: TRBJ2-5
DNA: TGTGCCAGCAGCTTAGGTAACAGGGAAGAGACCCAGTACTTC
CDR3: CASSLGNREETQYF

D: .
size: few
V: TRBV4-3
J: TRBJ1-4
DNA: TGCGCCAGCAGCCAAGAAGGCCGGCGGACTGAAAAACTGTTTTTT
CDR3: CASSQEGRRTEKLFF

D: .
size: many
V: TRBV20-1
J: TRBJ1-1
DNA: TGCAGTGCTCGGGCCGGAGAAGCTTTCTTT
CDR3: CSARAGEAFF

D: .
size: .
V: TRBV6-5
J: TRBJ2-3
DNA: TGTGCCAGCAGTAGATTCGCAGATACGCAGTATTTT
CDR3: CASSRFADTQYF

D: .
size: many
V: TRBV19
J: TRBJ2-5
DNA: TGTGCCACCTCGACAGGAATCCAAGAGACCCAGTACTTC
CDR3: CATSTGIQETQYF

D: TRBD2
size: .
V: TRBV19
J: TRBJ2-3
DNA: TGTGCCAGTAGTATAGATACTAGCGGGGGGGGCACAGATACGCAGTATTTT
CDR3: CASSIDTSGGGTDTQYF

D: .
size: .
V: TRBV6-5
J: TRBJ1-3
DNA: TGTGCCAGCAGTCGAACCTCTCAGAGCTCTGGAAACACCATATATTTT
CDR3: CASSRTSQSSGNTIYF

D: TRBD2
size: .
V: TRBV7-9
J: TRBJ2-1
DNA: TGTGCCAGCAGCTTAAGGGCTAGCGGGGTGCATGAGCAGTTCTTC
CDR3: CASSLRASGVHEQFF

D: .
size: .
V: TRBV29-1
J: TRBJ2-4
DNA: TGCAGCGTTGAAAAGGCAGCCAAAAACATTCAGTACTTC
CDR3: CSVEKAAKNIQYF

D: .
size: .
V: TRBV4-1
J: TRBJ2-7
DNA: TGCGCCAGCAGCCAAGATGCGGGGCCCGAGCAGTACTTC
CDR3: CASSQDAGPEQYF

D: .
size: .
V: TRBV2
J: TRBJ2-6
DNA: TGTGCCAGCAGTGACTGGAGCTCTGGGGCCAACGTCCTGACTTTC
CDR3: CASSDWSSGANVLTF

D: .
size: .
V: TRBV2
J: TRBJ1-1
DNA: TGTGCCAGCATATTGAGAGCGGTCGCCACTGAAGCTTTCTTT
CDR3: CASILRAVATEAFF

D: TRBD1
size: .
V: TRBV20-1
J: TRBJ1-1
DNA: TGCAGTGCTAGTCTCACAGGGGACACTGAAGCTTCCTTT
CDR3: CSASLTGDTEASF

D: .
size: .
V: TRBV18
J: TRBJ2-3
DNA: TGTGCCAGCTCAGGGAGTGGGCGGACTAGCACAGATACGCAGTATTTT
CDR3: CASSGSGRTSTDTQYF

D: .
size: many
V: TRBV29-1
J: TRBJ1-6
DNA: TGCAGCGTTCTCTCAGGAGGAAATTCACCCCTCCACTTT
CDR3: CSVLSGGNSPLHF

D: .
size: many
V: TRBV10-3
J: TRBJ1-1
DNA: TGTGCCATCAGTGAATCGGAGGGAACTGAAGCTTTCTTT
CDR3: CAISESEGTEAFF

D: .
size: few
V: TRBV6-6
J: TRBJ1-5
DNA: TGTGCCAGCAGTCCCCCCGGGGGACATCAGCCCCAGCATTTT
CDR3: CASSPPGGHQPQHF

D: .
size: .
V: TRBV6-5
J: TRBJ2-1
DNA: TGTGCCAGCAGTTACGGGCAGCCCCTGGGCAATGAGCAGTTCTTC
CDR3: CASSYGQPLGNEQFF

D: TRBD1
size: .
V: TRBV12-3/TRBV12-4
J: TRBJ2-1
DNA: TGTGCCAGCAGTTTAGGGTCGACAGGGAAGTTCTTC
CDR3: CASSLGSTGKFF

D: .
size: few
V: TRBV7-2
J: TRBJ2-1
DNA: TGTGCCAGCAGCTTAAACCCGGACGGGTACAATGAGCAGTTCTTC
CDR3: CASSLNPDGYNEQFF

D: .
size: once
V: TRBV29-1
J: TRBJ2-1
DNA: TGCAGCGGCGGAAGCCCTCCCGGGAATGAGCAGTTCTTC
CDR3: CSGGSPPGNEQFF

D: TRBD1
size: few
V: TRBV12-3/TRBV12-4
J: TRBJ1-4
DNA: TGTGCCAGCAGTTTGGGGACAGTTCTTGAAAAACTGTTTTTT
CDR3: CASSLGTVLEKLFF